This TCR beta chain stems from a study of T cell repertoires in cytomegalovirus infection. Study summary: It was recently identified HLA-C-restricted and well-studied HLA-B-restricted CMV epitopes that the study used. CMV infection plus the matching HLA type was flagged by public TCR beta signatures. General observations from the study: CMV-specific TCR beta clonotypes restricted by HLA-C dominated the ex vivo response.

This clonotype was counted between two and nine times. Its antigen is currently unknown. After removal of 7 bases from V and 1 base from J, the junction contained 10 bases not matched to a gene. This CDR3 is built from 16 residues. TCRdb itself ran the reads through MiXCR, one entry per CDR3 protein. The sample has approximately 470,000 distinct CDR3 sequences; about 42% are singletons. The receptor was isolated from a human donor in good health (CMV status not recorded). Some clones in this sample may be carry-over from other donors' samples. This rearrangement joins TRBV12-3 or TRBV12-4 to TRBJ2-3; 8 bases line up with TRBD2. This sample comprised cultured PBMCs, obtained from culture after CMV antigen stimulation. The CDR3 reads CASTLLSGIRTDTQYF. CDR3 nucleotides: TGTGCCAGCACCCTACTTAGCGGGATCCGCACAGATACGCAGTATTTT.